These 13 T cell receptor beta chains originate from one sample sequenced in a study of T cells after posttransplantation cyclophosphamide. The data were produced by immunoSEQ multiplex PCR, yet TCRdb's version contains in-frame clones alone and is incomplete. Found here are about 15,000 clones, around 94% of them singletons; the top ten hold roughly 0.28%. The naive gate required viable CD3+CD4+ or CD3+CD8+ cells with CCR7+CD45RA+CD45RO-CD95-CD27+CD28+ phenotype. The specimen sequenced was naive CD4+ T cells sorted from blood. These receptors were taken from a woman in her fifties or sixties in good health and a related stem cell transplant donor.

This rearrangement joins TRBV18 to TRBJ2-5, with 8 bases lining up with TRBD1. The J segment lost 1 base and the V segment lost 3 bases, leaving 4 bases of the junction unmatched. The germline V gene has CDR1 KGHSH and CDR2 LQKENI. The CDR3 consists of 15 residues. This chain's CDR3 is CASSPWDRSQETQYF. The CDR3 nucleotides read TGTGCCAGCTCACCGTGGGACAGGTCCCAAGAGACCCAGTACTTC.

V usage is TRBV6-4 and J usage is TRBJ1-5; no clear D gene. Between the trimmed V and J ends, which lost 7 bases and 5 bases, there was a span of 12 bases. This CDR3 contains 13 residues. Germline V gene data show CDR1 as MRHNA and CDR2 as SNTAGT. CDR3 DNA sequence: TGTGCCAGCATATCGTGGGAGGATCAGCCCCAGCATTTT. It is translated as CASISWEDQPQHF.

This clone was found once. The rearrangement links TRBV27 to TRBJ1-1, with D possibly TRBD1 on 6 matching bases. Germline-derived CDR1 and CDR2 are MNHEY and SMNVEV (reference sequence). CDR3 length: 15 amino acids. The V end was cut by 2 bases, the J end by 0 bases, with 10 bases between. The CDR3 DNA reads as TGTGCCAGCAGTTTAATTAGACAGGTGAACACTGAAGCTTTCTTT. This gives the protein CASSLIRQVNTEAFF.

The J gene is TRBJ1-5, the V gene TRBV4-1; D is perhaps TRBD1 (6 bases). Trimming shortened V by 0 bases and J by 7 bases, and 13 bases separated the two germline ends. Per the germline V gene, CDR1 is MGHRA and CDR2 is YSYEKL. There are 15 residues in the CDR3. CDR3 sequence: CASSQEGTREQPQHF. The CDR3, as DNA: TGCGCCAGCAGCCAAGAGGGGACAAGAGAACAGCCCCAGCATTTT.

This chain connects TRBV5-5 to TRBJ2-1; D may be TRBD1 (5 bases). Germline-derived CDR1 and CDR2 are SGHKS and YYEKEE (reference sequence). CDR3 length: 15 amino acids. V was trimmed by 4 bases and J by 0 bases, leaving 11 bases between them. CDR3 sequence: CASSLTASSYNEQFF. The CDR3 coding sequence is TGTGCCAGCAGCCTGACAGCGAGCTCCTACAATGAGCAGTTCTTC.

The chain combines TRBV21-1 with TRBJ1-4. TRBV21-1 is a documented pseudogene. This CDR3 has 14 amino acids. Here the CDR3 DNA reads TGTGCCAGCAGCAAAGCTTTGAGAAATGAAAAACTGTTTTTT. This sequence encodes CASSKALRNEKLFF.

The chain has TRBV28 and TRBJ2-3; 7 bases are shared with TRBD1. Trimming cost V 2 bases and J 1 base; bases outside gene matches: 3. The germline CDR1 and CDR2 sequences are MDHEN and SYDVKM. This CDR3 region has 15 residues. CDR3: CASSLVDRGTDTQYF. DNA of the CDR3: TGTGCCAGCAGTTTAGTCGACAGGGGCACAGATACGCAGTATTTT. The full variable domain, rest sourced from reference TRBV28 and TRBJ2-3, is DVKVTQSSRYLVKRTGEKVFLECVQDMDHENMFWYRQDPGLGLRLIYFSYDVKMKEKGDIPEGYSVSREKKERFSLILESASTNQTSMYLCASSLVDRGTDTQYFGPGTRLTVL.

This rearrangement joins TRBV11-3 to TRBJ2-1; weak D call: TRBD2 (6 bases). Trimming removed 5 bases at V and 8 bases at J, with 13 bases between. The CDR3 spans 13 residues. From germline, CDR1 is SGHNT and CDR2 YENEEA. CDR3 in amino acids: CASSPITGDEQFF. The CDR3 DNA follows: TGTGCCAGCAGCCCCATTACGGGGGATGAGCAGTTCTTC.

The chain couples TRBV6-1 to TRBJ2-2; TRBD2 aligns across 14 bases. Germline V CDR1 and CDR2: MNHNS, SASEGT. The CDR3 runs to 17 residues. The V segment lost 4 bases and the J segment 7 bases; nucleotides outside the gene matches: 8. The DNA of the CDR3 is TGTGCCAGCAGTGTACGGACTAGCGGGAGGACGGACGGGGAGCTGTTTTTT. Residues: CASSVRTSGRTDGELFF.

V gene TRBV9 combines with J gene TRBJ1-4; D remains unclear. The germline gives CDR1 SGDLS, CDR2 YYNGEE. This CDR3 is 14 amino acids long. Trimming shortened V by 0 bases and J by 4 bases, and 7 bases separated the two germline ends. The CDR3 here is CASSVASVNEKLFF. The CDR3 coding sequence is TGTGCCAGCAGCGTAGCCAGCGTTAATGAAAAACTGTTTTTT.

This clone has only one observation. This chain uses TRBV7-3 with TRBJ2-2; 9 bases match TRBD2. The germline V gene has CDR1 SGHTA and CDR2 FQGTGA. This CDR3 region has 16 residues. J lost 3 bases, V lost 4 bases, and 6 bases had no gene match. As DNA, the CDR3 is TGTGCCAGCAGCTCCGGCGGGAGGGTTTACACCGGGGAGCTGTTTTTT. The encoded protein is CASSSGGRVYTGELFF.

In DNA form, the CDR3 reads TGTGCCAGTATGAGGGGGCGCGGCGAAAAACTGTTTTTT. Translation: CASMRGRGEKLFF. The chain carries TRBV19 and TRBJ1-4; 7 positions match TRBD1. This CDR3 spans 13 amino acids. Germline V gene data show CDR1 as LNHDA and CDR2 as SQIVND (reference sequence). Losses at the gene ends were 7 bases for V and 8 bases for J; bases not matched to a gene: 7.

CDR3 loop: CASSTRGQIANYNEQFF. DNA for the CDR3: TGTGCCAGCAGCACCCGGGGACAGATAGCCAACTACAATGAGCAGTTCTTC. The chain joins TRBV21-1 to TRBJ2-1; the DNA was not compared with TRBD1, the D call given in the table. TRBV21-1 is a pseudogene locus. The length of the CDR3 is 17 residues.